This T cell receptor beta chain was captured by sequencing in a study of memory CD4+ T cells and cytomegalovirus serostatus. Single viable CD3+CD4+CD8-CD45RO+ cells were sorted as the memory CD4+ T cells. Produced via immunoSEQ multiplex PCR; TCRdb's table is partial and in-frame only. The repertoire holds 70,000 or so clones, with around four fifths as singletons. The receptor's source is an adult in good health and CMV-seropositive. The sequenced material came from memory CD4+ T cells from blood.

The CDR3 DNA is TGTGCCAGCAGCCAAGATCAGTCCTTAGTTGGCTACACCTTC. The encoded protein is CASSQDQSLVGYTF. The chain couples TRBV14 to TRBJ1-2; D gene ambiguous. Trimming cost V 0 bases and J 7 bases, with 12 bases left between them. CDR3 length: 14 amino acids. Germline V gene data show CDR1 as SGHDN and CDR2 as FVKESK.